This record concerns one T cell receptor (beta chain) sequence. The CDR3 spans 15 residues. Germline-derived CDR1 and CDR2 are SGHDN and FVKESK. Losses at the gene ends were 4 bases for V and 5 bases for J; bases not matched to a gene: 7. This sample is drawn from a study of blood T cell repertoires in COVID-19. Whole-study context: PBMCs, B-cell-depleted T cells, or T cells were the source of the cDNA or gDNA that made up the material.

All enrollees were roughly 18 to 89 years old and from approximately 24 US areas. Here immunoSEQ multiplex PCR was the method, and the copy in TCRdb shows in-frame clones only, minus some. The repertoire has 200,000 to 250,000 clones, around nine tenths of them found once; the top ten carry roughly a tenth. Material for sequencing was PBMCs or T cells enriched from blood (not recorded which). V and J are TRBV14 and TRBJ2-2; TRBD2 matches at 7 bases. The clonotype originates from a man aged 25 to 45 who had recovered from COVID-19. Here the CDR3 reads CASSPPGGRTGELFF. The DNA for the CDR3 is TGTGCCAGCAGCCCCCCGGGAGGTAGGACCGGGGAGCTGTTTTTT.